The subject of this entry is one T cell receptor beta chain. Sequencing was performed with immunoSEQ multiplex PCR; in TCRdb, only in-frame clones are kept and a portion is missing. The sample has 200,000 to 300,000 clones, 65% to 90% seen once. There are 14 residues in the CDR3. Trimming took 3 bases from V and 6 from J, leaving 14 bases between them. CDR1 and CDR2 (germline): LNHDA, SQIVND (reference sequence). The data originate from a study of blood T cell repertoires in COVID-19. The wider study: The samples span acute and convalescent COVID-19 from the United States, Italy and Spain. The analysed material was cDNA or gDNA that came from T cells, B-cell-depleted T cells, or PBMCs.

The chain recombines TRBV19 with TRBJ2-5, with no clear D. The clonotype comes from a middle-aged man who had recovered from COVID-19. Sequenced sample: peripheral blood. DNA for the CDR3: TGTGCCAGTAGTATGACCGCAGGTAGACAGACCCAGTACTTC. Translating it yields CASSMTAGRQTQYF.